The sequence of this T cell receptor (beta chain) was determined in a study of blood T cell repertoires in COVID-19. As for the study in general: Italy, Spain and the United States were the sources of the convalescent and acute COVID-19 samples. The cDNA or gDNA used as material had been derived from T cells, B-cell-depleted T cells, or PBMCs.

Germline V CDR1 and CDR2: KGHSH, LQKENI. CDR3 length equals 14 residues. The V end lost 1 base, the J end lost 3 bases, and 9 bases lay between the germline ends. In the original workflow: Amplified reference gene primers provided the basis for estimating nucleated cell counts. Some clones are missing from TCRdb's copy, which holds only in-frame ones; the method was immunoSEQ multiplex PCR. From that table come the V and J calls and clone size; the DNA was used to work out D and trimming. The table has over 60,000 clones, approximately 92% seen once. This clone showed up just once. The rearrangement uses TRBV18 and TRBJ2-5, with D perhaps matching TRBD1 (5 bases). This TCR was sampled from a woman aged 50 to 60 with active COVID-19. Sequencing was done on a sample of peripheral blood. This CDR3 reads CASSPQPREETQYF. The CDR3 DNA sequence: TGTGCCAGCTCACCACAACCCAGGGAAGAGACCCAGTACTTC.